These 14 T cell receptor beta chains originate from one sample sequenced in a study of CD8 T cells in ankylosing spondylitis (dated by TCRdb to about 2017). Library method: 5' RACE. The sample was run on an Illumina HiSeq 2500. TCRdb redid the processing of the public reads, applying fastp at Q25 and MiXCR, and retained in-frame beta chains. Every CDR3 protein is listed once, alongside the most common genes and DNA of its rows. For this sample there are more than 500,000 distinct CDR3 sequences; approximately 5% appear just once. The ten largest make up approximately 3.5% of the sample. General conclusions and limits of the study: A TCR beta motif made up of several highly homologous amino acid variants appeared to be characteristic of blood from ankylosing spondylitis patients.

These TCRs' antigens remain unknown. The sample taken for sequencing was blood, either unsorted or a sorted T cell fraction (not recorded which). Receptors were obtained from a male donor with ankylosing spondylitis.

This clonotype was seen at least ten times. The genes are TRBV5-1 and TRBJ1-2, with a weak D call TRBD1 (5 bases). The CDR3 loop spans 16 amino acids. Germline V gives CDR1 SGHRS, CDR2 YFSETQ. Trimming took off 2 bases at V and 0 bases at J, with 14 bases between the two ends. In DNA form, the CDR3 reads TGCGCCAGCAGCTTTTTTTTCAGGGCCCCTAACTATGGCTACACCTTC. Translated: CASSFFFRAPNYGYTF. The whole variable domain, remainder taken from reference TRBV5-1 and TRBJ1-2, is KAGVTQTPRYLIKTRGQQVTLSCSPISGHRSVSWYQQTPGQGLQFLFEYFSETQRNKGNFPGRFSGRQFSNSRSEMNVSTLELGDSALYLCASSFFFRAPNYGYTFGSGTRLTVV.

This clonotype was observed at least ten times. The V call is TRBV4-3, the J call TRBJ2-5; D tentatively reads TRBD1 or TRBD2 (6 bases each). This CDR3 is 17 amino acids long. Germline V CDR1 and CDR2: LGHNA, YSLEER. V gave up 3 bases and J gave up 5 bases, with 22 bases separating them. CDR3 sequence (DNA): TGCGCCAGCAGCCAGGGGGTCACTCTGGGGGGCATGGAGACCCAGTACTTC. Translated, it gives CASSQGVTLGGMETQYF.

For the CDR3, the DNA is TGTGCCAGCAGCTTAGGTGTTCCGGGAATTGAGCAGTTCTTC. As protein: CASSLGVPGIEQFF. V is TRBV13 and J is TRBJ2-1; D might be TRBD2 (5 bases). V lost 0 bases to trimming and J lost 9 bases, with 12 bases between them. The CDR3 has 14 residues. The germline V gene encodes CDR1 PRHDT and CDR2 FYEKMQ (reference sequence).

This clonotype came up many times. The CDR3 nucleotides are TGTGCCAGCAGCCTCGGACAGGGGGTTTGGACCGGGGAGCTGTTTTTT. Translated, it gives CASSLGQGVWTGELFF. The rearrangement links TRBV7-8 to TRBJ2-2; TRBD1 aligns across 10 bases. This CDR3 region has 16 residues. The trim removed 5 bases at V and 5 bases at J, leaving 8 bases unmatched. CDR1 is SGHVS, CDR2 FQNEAQ, per germline.

The rearrangement links TRBV3-1 to TRBJ2-1; possibly TRBD2 for D (6 bases). CDR3 length: 16 amino acids. V was pared by 0 bases and J by 3 bases, with 12 bases between. Germline V CDR1 and CDR2: LGHDT, YNNKEL (reference sequence). As DNA, the CDR3 is TGTGCCAGCAGCCAAGATGGAGGGGCAGTCTACAATGAGCAGTTCTTC. Translation gives CASSQDGGAVYNEQFF.

This clonotype was counted ten times or more. The V call is TRBV12-3 or TRBV12-4, the J call TRBJ2-5, with a tentative D call TRBD2 (6 bases). The CDR3 is 14 amino acids. V dropped 6 bases and J dropped 1 base, with 12 bases sitting between them. The CDR3 DNA follows: TGTGCCAGCAGGGTAGCGGACGCCCAAGAGACCCAGTACTTC. This translates into CASRVADAQETQYF.

In its sample, this clonotype was seen many times. V gene TRBV7-2 combines with J gene TRBJ2-5; no clear D gene. CDR1 and CDR2 from the germline V gene are SGHTA and FQGNSA. The V end was cut by 5 bases, the J end by 5 bases, with 9 bases between. The CDR3 spans 12 residues. The CDR3 region has the DNA TGTGCCAGCAGCACTACTGGGGAGACCCAGTACTTC. Translated: CASSTTGETQYF.

The chain uses TRBV7-2 and TRBJ2-7; no firm D call. CDR1 and CDR2 (germline): SGHTA, FQGNSA. The CDR3 spans 12 residues. Deletions cut 6 bases from V and 2 bases from J, with 8 bases between. The CDR3, as DNA: TGTGCCAGCAGATCTGCCGCCTACGAGCAGTACTTC. Its protein is CASRSAAYEQYF.

This clonotype appeared many times. The V and J genes are TRBV4-2 and TRBJ2-2; 7 bases align to TRBD1. The V segment lost 1 base and the J segment 3 bases; nucleotides outside the gene matches: 2. Germline V gene sequence: CDR1 LGHNA, CDR2 YNFKEQ. This CDR3 has 15 residues. The CDR3 region is CASSQAQGDTGELFF. The DNA for the CDR3 is TGTGCCAGCAGCCAAGCGCAGGGGGACACCGGGGAGCTGTTTTTT.

V usage is TRBV12-3 or TRBV12-4 and J usage is TRBJ2-2; D remains unclear. CDR3 length: 12 residues. V gave up 5 bases and J gave up 6 bases, with 7 bases separating them. CDR3 sequence reads: CASSTLSGELFF. DNA of the CDR3: TGTGCCAGCAGTACGCTGTCCGGGGAGCTGTTTTTT.

This clonotype has a count of ten or more. The chain is built from TRBV10-3 and TRBJ1-2; no firm D call. Trimming removed 3 bases from V and 8 bases from J, with 16 bases in between. The CDR3 is made up of 14 amino acids. CDR1 and CDR2 (germline): ENHRY, SYGVKD. The DNA for the CDR3 is TGTGCCATCAGTGACCGGGGAGGAGAGAGCGGCTACACCTTC. Protein: CAISDRGGESGYTF.

This sequence joins TRBV18 and TRBJ2-7; D is unclear. The V and J ends lost 2 bases and 0 bases respectively, with 5 bases between them. The germline CDR1 and CDR2 sequences are KGHSH and LQKENI. CDR3 size: 13 residues. CDR3 sequence: CASSPYSSYEQYF. CDR3 nucleotide sequence: TGTGCCAGCTCACCATACAGCTCCTACGAGCAGTACTTC.

The sample holds many counts of this clonotype. This chain uses TRBV3-1 with TRBJ2-2; D remains ambiguous. The CDR3 is 16 amino acids. Germline V gene lookup returns CDR1 LGHDT and CDR2 YNNKEL (reference sequence). V was clipped by 0 bases and J by 4 bases, with 12 bases between them. The CDR3 sequence: CASSQDPRRVTGELFF. The CDR3 coding sequence is TGTGCCAGCAGCCAAGACCCTCGAAGAGTCACCGGGGAGCTGTTTTTT.

This clonotype was counted at least ten times. CDR3 sequence reads: CATSRDTARGQETQYF. The CDR3 region has the DNA TGTGCCACCAGCAGAGACACAGCCAGGGGCCAAGAGACCCAGTACTTC. The V gene is TRBV15, the J gene TRBJ2-5; tentatively, D is TRBD1 (6 bases). Germline V gene lookup returns CDR1 LNHNV and CDR2 YYDKDF (reference sequence). The CDR3 contains 16 residues. V lost 0 bases and J lost 1, with 12 bases in between.